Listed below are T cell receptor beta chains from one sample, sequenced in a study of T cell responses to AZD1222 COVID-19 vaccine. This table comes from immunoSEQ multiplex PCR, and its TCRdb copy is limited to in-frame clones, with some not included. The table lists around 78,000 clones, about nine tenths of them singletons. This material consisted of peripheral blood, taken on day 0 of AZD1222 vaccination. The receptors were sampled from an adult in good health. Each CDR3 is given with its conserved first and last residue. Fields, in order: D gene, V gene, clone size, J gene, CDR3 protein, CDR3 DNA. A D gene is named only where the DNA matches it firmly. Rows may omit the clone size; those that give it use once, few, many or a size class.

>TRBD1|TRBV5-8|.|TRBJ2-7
CASSLQGTDEQYF
TGTGCCAGCAGCTTACAAGGGACAGACGAGCAGTACTTC
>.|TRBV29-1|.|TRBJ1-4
CSVRGATNEKLFF
TGCAGCGTTAGGGGTGCAACTAATGAAAAACTGTTTTTT
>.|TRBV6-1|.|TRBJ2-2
CASSEVWGGFGELFF
TGTGCCAGCAGTGAAGTATGGGGGGGCTTTGGGGAGCTGTTTTTT
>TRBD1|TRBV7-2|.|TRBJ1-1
CASSARDRRTEAFF
TGTGCCAGCAGCGCCCGGGACAGGAGGACTGAAGCTTTCTTT
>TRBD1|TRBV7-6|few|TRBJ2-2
CASSLGQGYTGELFF
TGTGCCAGCAGCTTAGGACAGGGGTACACCGGGGAGCTGTTTTTT
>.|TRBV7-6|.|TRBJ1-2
CASSLGEGLAGYTF
TGTGCCAGCAGCTTAGGAGAGGGTTTGGCTGGCTACACCTTC
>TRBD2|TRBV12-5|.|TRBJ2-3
CASEDQTSGDGDTQYF
TGTGCTAGTGAAGATCAGACTAGCGGGGACGGAGATACGCAGTATTTT
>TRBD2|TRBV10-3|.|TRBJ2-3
CAISVLAADTQYF
TGTGCCATCAGTGTCCTAGCGGCAGATACGCAGTATTTT
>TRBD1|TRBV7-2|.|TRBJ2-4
CASGQGVKNIQYF
TGTGCCAGCGGCCAGGGGGTTAAAAACATTCAGTACTTC
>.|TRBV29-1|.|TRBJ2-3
CSVYSRQSTDTQYF
TGCAGCGTTTATTCCCGGCAGAGCACAGATACGCAGTATTTT
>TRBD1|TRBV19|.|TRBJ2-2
CASSLGQGRDTGELFF
TGTGCCAGTAGTCTGGGACAGGGGAGAGACACCGGGGAGCTGTTTTTT
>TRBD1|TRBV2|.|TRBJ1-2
CASSPGGNYGYTF
TGTGCCAGCAGTCCAGGGGGGAACTATGGCTACACCTTC
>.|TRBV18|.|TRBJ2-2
CASSPNTGELFF
TGTGCCAGCTCACCTAACACCGGGGAGCTGTTTTTT
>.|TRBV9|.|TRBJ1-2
CASSVSGGDYGYTF
TGTGCCAGCAGCGTCTCCGGGGGGGACTATGGCTACACCTTC
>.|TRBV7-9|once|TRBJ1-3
CASSLETHSFHF
TGTGCCAGCAGCTTAGAGACCCACTCCTTTCATTTT
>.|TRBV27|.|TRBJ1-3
CASSFGSSGNTIYF
TGTGCCAGCAGTTTCGGGTCCTCTGGAAACACCATATATTTT
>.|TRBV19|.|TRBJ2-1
CASRGTQTYNEQFF
TGTGCCAGTAGGGGGACTCAGACCTACAATGAGCAGTTCTTC
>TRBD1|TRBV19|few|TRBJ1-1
CASSRQGAVEAFF
TGTGCCAGTAGTAGACAGGGAGCCGTTGAAGCTTTCTTT
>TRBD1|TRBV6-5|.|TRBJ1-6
CASTESRGDSPLHF
TGTGCCAGCACCGAAAGCAGGGGGGATTCACCCCTCCACTTT
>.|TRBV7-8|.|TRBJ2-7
CASSLGGEGEAYEQYF
TGTGCCAGCAGCTTAGGAGGGGAGGGGGAGGCCTACGAGCAGTACTTC
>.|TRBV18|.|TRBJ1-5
CASSSQGLSNQPQHF
TGTGCCAGCTCATCACAGGGCCTTAGCAATCAGCCCCAGCATTTT
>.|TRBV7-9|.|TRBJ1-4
CASSWKGAEKLFF
TGTGCCAGCAGCTGGAAAGGCGCAGAAAAACTGTTTTTT
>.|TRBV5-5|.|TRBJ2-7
CASSLGTGSSYEQYF
TGTGCCAGCAGCTTGGGTACAGGAAGCTCCTACGAGCAGTACTTC
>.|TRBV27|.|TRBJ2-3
CASSFPGASTDTQYF
TGTGCCAGCAGTTTTCCAGGTGCTAGCACAGATACGCAGTATTTT